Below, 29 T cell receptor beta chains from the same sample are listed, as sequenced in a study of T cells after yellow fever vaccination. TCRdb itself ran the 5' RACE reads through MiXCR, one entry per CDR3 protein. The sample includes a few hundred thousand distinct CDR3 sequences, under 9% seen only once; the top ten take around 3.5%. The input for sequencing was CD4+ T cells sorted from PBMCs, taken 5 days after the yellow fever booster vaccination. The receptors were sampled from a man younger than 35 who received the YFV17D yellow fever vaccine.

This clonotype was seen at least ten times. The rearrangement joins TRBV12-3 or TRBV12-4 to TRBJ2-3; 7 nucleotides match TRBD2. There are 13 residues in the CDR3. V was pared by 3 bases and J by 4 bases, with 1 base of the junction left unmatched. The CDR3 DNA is TGTGCCAGCAGTTTCAGCGGGGCAGATACGCAGTATTTT. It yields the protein CASSFSGADTQYF.

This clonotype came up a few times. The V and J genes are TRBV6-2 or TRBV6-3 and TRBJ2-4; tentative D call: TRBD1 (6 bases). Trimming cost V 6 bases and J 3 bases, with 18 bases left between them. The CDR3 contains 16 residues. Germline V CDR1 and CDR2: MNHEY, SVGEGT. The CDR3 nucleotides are TGTGCCAGCAGAGATGAACCAGGGGCGTACAAAAACATTCAGTACTTC. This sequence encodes CASRDEPGAYKNIQYF.

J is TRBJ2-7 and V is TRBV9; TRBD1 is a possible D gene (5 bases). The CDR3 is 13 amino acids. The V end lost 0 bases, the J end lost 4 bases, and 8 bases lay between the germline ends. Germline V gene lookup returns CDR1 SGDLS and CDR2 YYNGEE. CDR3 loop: CASSVAPGYEQYF. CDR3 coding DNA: TGTGCCAGCAGCGTAGCCCCAGGGTACGAGCAGTACTTC.

In DNA form, the CDR3 reads TGTGCCAGCAGACAGCGTGGGACAGATACGCAGTATTTT. This gives the protein CASRQRGTDTQYF. The chain is built from TRBV19 and TRBJ2-3, with a tentative D call TRBD1 (5 bases). Germline loops: CDR1 LNHDA, CDR2 SQIVND (reference sequence). The length of the CDR3 is 13 residues. Trimming cost V 9 bases and J 3 bases, with 13 bases left between them. Based on the CDR3 plus reference TRBV19 and TRBJ2-3, the full variable domain is DGGITQSPKYLFRKEGQNVTLSCEQNLNHDAMYWYRQDPGQGLRLIYYSQIVNDFQKGDIAEGYSVSREKKESFPLTVTSAQKNPTAFYLCASRQRGTDTQYFGPGTRLTVL.

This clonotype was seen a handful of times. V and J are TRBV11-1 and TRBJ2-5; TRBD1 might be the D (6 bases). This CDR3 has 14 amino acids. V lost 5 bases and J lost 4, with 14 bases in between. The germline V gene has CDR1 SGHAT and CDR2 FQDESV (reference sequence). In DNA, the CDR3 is TGTGCCAGCAGCCAGACAGCGGACAGAGAGACCCAGTACTTC. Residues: CASSQTADRETQYF. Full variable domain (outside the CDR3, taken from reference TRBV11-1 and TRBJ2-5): EAEVAQSPRYKITEKSQAVAFWCDPISGHATLYWYRQILGQGPELLVQFQDESVVDDSQLPKDRFSAERLKGVDSTLKIQPAELGDSAMYLCASSQTADRETQYFGPGTRLLVL.

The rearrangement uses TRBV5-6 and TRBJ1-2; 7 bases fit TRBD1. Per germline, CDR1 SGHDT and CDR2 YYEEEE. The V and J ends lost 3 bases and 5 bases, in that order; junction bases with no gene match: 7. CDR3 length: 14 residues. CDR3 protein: CASSWGTEQYGYTF. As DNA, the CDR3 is TGTGCCAGCAGCTGGGGGACAGAGCAGTATGGCTACACCTTC.

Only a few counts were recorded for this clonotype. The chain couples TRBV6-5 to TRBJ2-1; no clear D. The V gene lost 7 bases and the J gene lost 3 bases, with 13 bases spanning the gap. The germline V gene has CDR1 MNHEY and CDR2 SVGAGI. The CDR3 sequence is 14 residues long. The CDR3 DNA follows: TGTGCCAGCAAGGTTGTAATAGGCTACAATGAGCAGTTCTTC. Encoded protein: CASKVVIGYNEQFF.

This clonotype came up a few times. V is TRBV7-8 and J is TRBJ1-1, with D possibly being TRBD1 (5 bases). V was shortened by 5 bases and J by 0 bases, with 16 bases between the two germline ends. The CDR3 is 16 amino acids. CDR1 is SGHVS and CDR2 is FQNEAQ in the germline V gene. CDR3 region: CASSPRQGQMNTEAFF. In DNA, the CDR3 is TGTGCCAGCAGCCCCCGGCAGGGTCAAATGAACACTGAAGCTTTCTTT.

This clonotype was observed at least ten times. Written as DNA, the CDR3 is TGCAGCGCGGCGACAGGGGCTGGGGCCAACGTCCTGACTTTC. Translated, it gives CSAATGAGANVLTF. The chain links TRBV29-1 to TRBJ2-6; 8 nucleotides line up with TRBD1. CDR3 size: 14 residues. Losses at the gene ends were 7 bases for V and 2 bases for J; bases not matched to a gene: 4. The germline V gene encodes CDR1 SQVTM and CDR2 ANQGSEA.

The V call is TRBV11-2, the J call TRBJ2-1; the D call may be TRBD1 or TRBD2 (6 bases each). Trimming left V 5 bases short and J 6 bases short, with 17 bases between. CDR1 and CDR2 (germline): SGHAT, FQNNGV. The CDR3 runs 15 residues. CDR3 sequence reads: CASSNLRGGRNEQFF. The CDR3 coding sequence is TGTGCCAGCAGCAACCTCCGTGGGGGGCGCAATGAGCAGTTCTTC.

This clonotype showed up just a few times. The CDR3 sequence: CASSTLTGGTYTF. CDR3 in DNA: TGCGCCAGCAGTACCTTGACTGGGGGTACCTACACCTTC. The chain carries TRBV5-1 and TRBJ1-2; D is perhaps TRBD1 (5 bases). This CDR3 is 13 amino acids long. The germline gives CDR1 SGHRS, CDR2 YFSETQ. V was trimmed by 5 bases and J by 10 bases, leaving 18 bases between them.

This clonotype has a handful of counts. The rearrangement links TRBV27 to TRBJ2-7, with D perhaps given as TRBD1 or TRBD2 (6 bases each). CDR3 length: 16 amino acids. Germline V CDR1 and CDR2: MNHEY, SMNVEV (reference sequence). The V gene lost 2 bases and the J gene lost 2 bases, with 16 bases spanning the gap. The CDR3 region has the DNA TGTGCCAGCAGTTTAAAGGGGGTAGCGGTTACCTACGAGCAGTACTTC. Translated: CASSLKGVAVTYEQYF.

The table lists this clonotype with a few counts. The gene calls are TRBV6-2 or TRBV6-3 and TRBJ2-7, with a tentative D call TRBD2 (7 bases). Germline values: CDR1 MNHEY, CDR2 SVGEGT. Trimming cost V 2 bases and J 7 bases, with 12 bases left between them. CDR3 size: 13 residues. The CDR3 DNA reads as TGTGCCAGCAGTTACGGGGGGGCGCAAGAGCAGTACGTC. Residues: CASSYGGAQEQYV.

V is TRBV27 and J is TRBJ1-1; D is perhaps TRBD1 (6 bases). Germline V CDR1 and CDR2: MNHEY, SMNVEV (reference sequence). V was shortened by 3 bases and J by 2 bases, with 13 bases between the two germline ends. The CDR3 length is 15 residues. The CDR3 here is CASSLAGTLNTEAFF. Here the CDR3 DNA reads TGTGCCAGCAGTTTGGCCGGGACACTTAACACTGAAGCTTTCTTT.

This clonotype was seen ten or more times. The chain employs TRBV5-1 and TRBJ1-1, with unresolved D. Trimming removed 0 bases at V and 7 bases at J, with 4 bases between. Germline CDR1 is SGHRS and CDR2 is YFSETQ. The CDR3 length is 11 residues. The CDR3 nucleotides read TGCGCCAGCAGCTTGGGAGTTGAAGCTTTCTTT. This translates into CASSLGVEAFF.

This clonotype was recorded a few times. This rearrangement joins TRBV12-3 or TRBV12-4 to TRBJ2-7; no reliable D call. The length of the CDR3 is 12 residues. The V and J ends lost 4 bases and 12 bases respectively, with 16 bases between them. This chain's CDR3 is CASSSWAGRMYF. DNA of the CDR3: TGTGCCAGCAGTTCGTGGGCAGGACGTATGTACTTC.

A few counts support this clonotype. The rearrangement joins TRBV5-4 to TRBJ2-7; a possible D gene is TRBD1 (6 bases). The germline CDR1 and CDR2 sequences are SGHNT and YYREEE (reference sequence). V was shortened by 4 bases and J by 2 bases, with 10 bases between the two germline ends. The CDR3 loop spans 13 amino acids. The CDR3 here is CASSRDKTYEQYV. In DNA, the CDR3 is TGTGCCAGCAGCCGGGACAAGACCTACGAGCAGTACGTC.

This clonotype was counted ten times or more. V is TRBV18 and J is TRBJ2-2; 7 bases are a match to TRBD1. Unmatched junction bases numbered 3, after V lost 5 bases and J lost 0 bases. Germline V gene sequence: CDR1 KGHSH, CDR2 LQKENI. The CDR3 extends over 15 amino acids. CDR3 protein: CASSEGQPNTGELFF. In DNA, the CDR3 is TGTGCCAGCTCAGAGGGACAGCCGAACACCGGGGAGCTGTTTTTT.

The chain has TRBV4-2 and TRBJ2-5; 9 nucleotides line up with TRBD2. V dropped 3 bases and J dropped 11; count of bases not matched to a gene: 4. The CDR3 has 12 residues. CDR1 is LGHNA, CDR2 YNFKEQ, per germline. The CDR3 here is CASSHATSGQYF. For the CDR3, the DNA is TGTGCCAGCAGCCATGCGACTAGCGGTCAGTACTTC.

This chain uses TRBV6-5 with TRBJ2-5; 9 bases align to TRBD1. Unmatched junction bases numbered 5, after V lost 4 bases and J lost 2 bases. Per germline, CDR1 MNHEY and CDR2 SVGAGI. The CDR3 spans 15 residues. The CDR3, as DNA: TGTGCCAGCAGTTGGACAGGGGCCCTGCAAGAGACCCAGTACTTC. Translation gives CASSWTGALQETQYF.

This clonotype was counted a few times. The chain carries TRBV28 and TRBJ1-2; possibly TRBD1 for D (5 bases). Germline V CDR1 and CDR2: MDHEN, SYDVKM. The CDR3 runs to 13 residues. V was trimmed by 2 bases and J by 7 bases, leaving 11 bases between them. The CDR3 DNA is TGTGCCAGCAGTTTAGGTAGCAGGGCTGGCTACACCTTC. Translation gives CASSLGSRAGYTF.

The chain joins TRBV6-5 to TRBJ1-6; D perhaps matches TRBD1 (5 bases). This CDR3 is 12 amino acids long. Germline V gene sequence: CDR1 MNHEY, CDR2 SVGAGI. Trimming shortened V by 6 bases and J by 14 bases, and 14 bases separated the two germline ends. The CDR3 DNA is TGTGCCAGCAGCGGACGGGGCATAACCCTCCACTTT. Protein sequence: CASSGRGITLHF.

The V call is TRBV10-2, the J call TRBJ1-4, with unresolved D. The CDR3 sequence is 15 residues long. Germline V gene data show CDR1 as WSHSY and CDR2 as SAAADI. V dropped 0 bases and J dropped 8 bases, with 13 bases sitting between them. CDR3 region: CASSESPGGGEKLFF. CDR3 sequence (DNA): TGCGCCAGCAGTGAGTCGCCGGGCGGTGGGGAAAAACTGTTTTTT.

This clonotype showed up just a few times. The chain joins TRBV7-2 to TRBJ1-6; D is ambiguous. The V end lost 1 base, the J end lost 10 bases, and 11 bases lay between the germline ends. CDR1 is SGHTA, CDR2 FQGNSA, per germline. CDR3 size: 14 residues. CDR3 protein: CASSLEFGRSPLHF. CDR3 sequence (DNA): TGTGCCAGCAGCTTAGAATTTGGGCGATCACCCCTCCACTTT.

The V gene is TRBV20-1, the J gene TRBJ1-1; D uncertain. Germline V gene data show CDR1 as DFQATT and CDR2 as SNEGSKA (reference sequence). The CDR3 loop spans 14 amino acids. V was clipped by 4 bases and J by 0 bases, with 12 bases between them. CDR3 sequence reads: CSATLGGLNTEAFF. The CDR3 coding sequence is TGCAGTGCTACCTTGGGAGGCCTGAACACTGAAGCTTTCTTT.

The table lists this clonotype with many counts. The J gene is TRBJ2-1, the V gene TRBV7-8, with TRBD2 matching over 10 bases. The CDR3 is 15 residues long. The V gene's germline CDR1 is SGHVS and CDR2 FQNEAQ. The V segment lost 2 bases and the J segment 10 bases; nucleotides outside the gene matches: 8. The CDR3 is CASSLRTSGEGEQFF. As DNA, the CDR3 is TGTGCCAGCAGCTTAAGGACTAGCGGCGAAGGGGAGCAGTTCTTC.

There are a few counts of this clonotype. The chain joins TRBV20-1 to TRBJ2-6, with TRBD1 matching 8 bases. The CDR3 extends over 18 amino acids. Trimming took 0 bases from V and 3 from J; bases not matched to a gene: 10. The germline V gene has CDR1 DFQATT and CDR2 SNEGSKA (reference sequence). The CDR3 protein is CSARDRGQGAIGANVLTF. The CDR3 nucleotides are TGCAGTGCTAGAGATAGAGGCCAGGGGGCTATTGGGGCCAACGTCCTGACTTTC.

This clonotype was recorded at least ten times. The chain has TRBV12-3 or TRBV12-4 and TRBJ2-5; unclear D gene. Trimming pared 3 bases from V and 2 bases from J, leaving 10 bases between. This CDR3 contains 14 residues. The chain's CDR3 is CASSFIGRQETQYF. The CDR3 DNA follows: TGTGCCAGCAGTTTTATAGGCCGTCAAGAGACCCAGTACTTC.

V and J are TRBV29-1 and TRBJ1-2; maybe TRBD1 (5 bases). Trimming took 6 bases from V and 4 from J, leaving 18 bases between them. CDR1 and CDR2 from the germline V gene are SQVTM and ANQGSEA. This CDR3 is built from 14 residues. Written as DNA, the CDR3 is TGCAGCGTCGGGGCCGTCGGGGGAGGCTATGGCTACACCTTC. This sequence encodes CSVGAVGGGYGYTF.